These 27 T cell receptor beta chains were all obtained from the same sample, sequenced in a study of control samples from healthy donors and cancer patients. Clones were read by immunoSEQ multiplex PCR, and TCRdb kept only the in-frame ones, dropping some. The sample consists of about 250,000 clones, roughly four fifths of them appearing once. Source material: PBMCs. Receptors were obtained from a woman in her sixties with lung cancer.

CDR3 region: CASSRMGQETQYF. CDR3 DNA: TGTGCCAGCAGCCGAATGGGGCAAGAGACCCAGTACTTC. The chain joins TRBV6-5 to TRBJ2-5; D unresolved. Germline V gene data show CDR1 as MNHEY and CDR2 as SVGAGI. Trimming cost V 6 bases and J 2 bases, with 10 bases left between them. There are 13 residues in the CDR3.

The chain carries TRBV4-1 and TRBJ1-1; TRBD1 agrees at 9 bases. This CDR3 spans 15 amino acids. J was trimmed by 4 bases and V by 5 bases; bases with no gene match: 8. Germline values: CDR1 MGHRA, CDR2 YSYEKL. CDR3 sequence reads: CASSGLYRGPTEAFF. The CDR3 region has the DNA TGCGCCAGCAGCGGCTTGTACAGGGGGCCCACTGAAGCTTTCTTT.

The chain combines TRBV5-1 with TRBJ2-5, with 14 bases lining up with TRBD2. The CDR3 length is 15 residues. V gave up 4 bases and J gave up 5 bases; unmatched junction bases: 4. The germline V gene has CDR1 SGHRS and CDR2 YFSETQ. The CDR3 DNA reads TGCGCCAGCAGCGCCGGGACTAGCGGGAGTGAGACCCAGTACTTC. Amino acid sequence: CASSAGTSGSETQYF.

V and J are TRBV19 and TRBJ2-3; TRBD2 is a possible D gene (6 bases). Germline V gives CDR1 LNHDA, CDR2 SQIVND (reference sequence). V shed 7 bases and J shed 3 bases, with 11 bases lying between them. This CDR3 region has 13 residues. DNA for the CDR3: TGTGCCAGTACAGGGAGGTGGACAGATACGCAGTATTTT. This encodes CASTGRWTDTQYF.

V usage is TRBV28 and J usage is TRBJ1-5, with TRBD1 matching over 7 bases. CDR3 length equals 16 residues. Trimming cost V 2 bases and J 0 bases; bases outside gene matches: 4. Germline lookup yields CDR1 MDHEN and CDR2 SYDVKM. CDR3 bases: TGTGCCAGCAGTTTAACAGGGGCGTATAGCAATCAGCCCCAGCATTTT. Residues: CASSLTGAYSNQPQHF.

The CDR3 region has the DNA TGTGCCAGCAGCTTAGGAAACGTGGTTCAGCCCCAGCATTTT. Translation: CASSLGNVVQPQHF. The rearrangement uses TRBV7-9 and TRBJ1-5; D remains unclear. Deletions cut 1 base from V and 6 bases from J, with 10 bases between. Per germline, CDR1 SEHNR and CDR2 FQNEAQ (reference sequence). The CDR3 is 14 amino acids.

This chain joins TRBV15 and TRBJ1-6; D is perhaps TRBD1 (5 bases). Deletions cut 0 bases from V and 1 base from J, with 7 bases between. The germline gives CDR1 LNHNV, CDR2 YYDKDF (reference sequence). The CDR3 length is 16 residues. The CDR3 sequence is CATSRERGSYNSPLHF. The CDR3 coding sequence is TGTGCCACCAGCAGAGAACGGGGGTCCTATAATTCACCCCTCCACTTT.

The CDR3 loop is CSAIDSHEAFF. DNA of the CDR3: TGCAGTGCTATAGACAGCCATGAAGCTTTCTTT. V gene TRBV20-1 combines with J gene TRBJ1-1, with TRBD1 as a possible D gene (5 bases). Germline CDR1 is DFQATT and CDR2 is SNEGSKA (reference sequence). This CDR3 is 11 amino acids long. Trimming pared 4 bases from V and 7 bases from J, leaving 10 bases between.

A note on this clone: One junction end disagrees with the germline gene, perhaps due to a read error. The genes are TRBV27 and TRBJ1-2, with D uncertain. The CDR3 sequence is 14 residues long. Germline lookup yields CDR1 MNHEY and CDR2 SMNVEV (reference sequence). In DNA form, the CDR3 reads TGTGCCAGCACTTTAGAAGCGACACCCTATGGCTACACCTTC. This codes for CASTLEATPYGYTF.

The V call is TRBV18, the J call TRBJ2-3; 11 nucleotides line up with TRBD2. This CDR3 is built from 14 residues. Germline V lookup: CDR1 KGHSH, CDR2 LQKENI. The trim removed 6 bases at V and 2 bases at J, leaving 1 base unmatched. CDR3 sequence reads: CASSGLADTDTQYF. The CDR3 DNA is TGTGCCAGCTCGGGACTAGCGGACACAGATACGCAGTATTTT.

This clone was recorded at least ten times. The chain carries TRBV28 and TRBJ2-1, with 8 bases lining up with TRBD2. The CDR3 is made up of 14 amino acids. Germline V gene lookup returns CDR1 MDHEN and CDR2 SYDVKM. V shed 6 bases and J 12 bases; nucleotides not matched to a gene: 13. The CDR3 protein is CASSPPEGLEAQFF. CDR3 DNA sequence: TGTGCCAGCAGCCCCCCGGAGGGACTAGAAGCGCAGTTCTTC.

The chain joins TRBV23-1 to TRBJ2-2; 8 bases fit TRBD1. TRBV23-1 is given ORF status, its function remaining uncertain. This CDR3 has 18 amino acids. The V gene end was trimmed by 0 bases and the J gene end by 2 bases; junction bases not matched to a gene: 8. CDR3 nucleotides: TGCGCCAGCAGTCAATCGTATGGGCAGGGGGCCAACACCGGGGAGCTGTTTTTT. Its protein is CASSQSYGQGANTGELFF.

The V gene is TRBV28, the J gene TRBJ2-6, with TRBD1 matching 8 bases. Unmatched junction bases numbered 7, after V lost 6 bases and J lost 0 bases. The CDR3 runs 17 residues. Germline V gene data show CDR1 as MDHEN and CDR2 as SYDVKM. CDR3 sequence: CASRTGTGNSGANVLTF. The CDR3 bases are TGTGCCAGCAGGACCGGGACAGGAAACTCTGGGGCCAACGTCCTGACTTTC.

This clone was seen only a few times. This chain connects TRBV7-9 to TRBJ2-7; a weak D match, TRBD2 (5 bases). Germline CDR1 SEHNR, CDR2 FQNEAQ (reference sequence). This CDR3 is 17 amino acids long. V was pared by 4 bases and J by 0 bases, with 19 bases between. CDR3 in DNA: TGTGCCAGCAGCTCCGCGGGTGGCGTCCTCATCTCCTACGAGCAGTACTTC. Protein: CASSSAGGVLISYEQYF.

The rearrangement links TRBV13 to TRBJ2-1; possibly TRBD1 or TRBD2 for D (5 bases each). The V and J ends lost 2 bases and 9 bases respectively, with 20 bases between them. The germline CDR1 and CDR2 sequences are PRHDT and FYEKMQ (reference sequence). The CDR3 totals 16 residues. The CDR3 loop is CASSLFGGEGSSEQFF. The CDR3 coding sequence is TGTGCCAGCAGCTTATTTGGGGGAGAGGGGAGCAGTGAGCAGTTCTTC.

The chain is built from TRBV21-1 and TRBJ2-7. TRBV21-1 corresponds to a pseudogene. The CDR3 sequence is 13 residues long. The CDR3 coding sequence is TGTGCCAGCAGCAAAGGGGCACTATACGAGCAGTACTTC. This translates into CASSKGALYEQYF.

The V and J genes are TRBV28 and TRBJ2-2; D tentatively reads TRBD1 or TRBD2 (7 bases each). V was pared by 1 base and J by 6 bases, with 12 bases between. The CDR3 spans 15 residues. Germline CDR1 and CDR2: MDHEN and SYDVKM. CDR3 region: CASSLSGGQSGELFF. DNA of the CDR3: TGTGCCAGCAGTTTATCGGGGGGACAGTCCGGGGAGCTGTTTTTT.

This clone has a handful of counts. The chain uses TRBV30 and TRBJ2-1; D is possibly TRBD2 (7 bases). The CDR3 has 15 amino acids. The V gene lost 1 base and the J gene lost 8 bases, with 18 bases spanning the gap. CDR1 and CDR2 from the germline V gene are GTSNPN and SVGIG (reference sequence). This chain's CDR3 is CAWSDERGGAYEQFF. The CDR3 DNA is TGTGCCTGGAGTGACGAGAGGGGGGGGGCATATGAGCAGTTCTTC. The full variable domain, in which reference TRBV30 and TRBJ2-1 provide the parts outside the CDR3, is SQTIHQWPATLVQPVGSPLSLECTVEGTSNPNLYWYRQAAGRGLQLLFYSVGIGQISSEVPQNLSASRPQDRQFILSSKKLLLSDSGFYLCAWSDERGGAYEQFFGPGTRLTVL.

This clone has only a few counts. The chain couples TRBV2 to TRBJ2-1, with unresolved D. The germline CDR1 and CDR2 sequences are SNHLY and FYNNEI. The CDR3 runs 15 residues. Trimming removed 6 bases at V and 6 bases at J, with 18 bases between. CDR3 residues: CASSADVAGLNEQFF. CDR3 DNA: TGTGCCAGCAGCGCGGACGTGGCCGGGCTCAATGAGCAGTTCTTC.

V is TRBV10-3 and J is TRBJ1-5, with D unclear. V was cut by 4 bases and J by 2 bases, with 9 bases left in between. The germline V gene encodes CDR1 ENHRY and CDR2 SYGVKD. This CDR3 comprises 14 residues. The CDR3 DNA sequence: TGTGCCATCAGTGGAGACGTCGGCAATCAGCCCCAGCATTTT. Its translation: CAISGDVGNQPQHF.

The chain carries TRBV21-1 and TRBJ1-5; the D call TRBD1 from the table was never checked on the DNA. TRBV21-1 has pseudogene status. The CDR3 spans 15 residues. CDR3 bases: TGTGCCAGCAGCAAAGCTCGGACAGGGTTTCAGCCCCAGCATTTT. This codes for CASSKARTGFQPQHF.

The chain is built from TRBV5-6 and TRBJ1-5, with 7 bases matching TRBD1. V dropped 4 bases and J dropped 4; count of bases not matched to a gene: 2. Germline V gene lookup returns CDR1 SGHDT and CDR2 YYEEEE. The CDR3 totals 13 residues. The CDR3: CASSRGQNQPQHF. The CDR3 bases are TGTGCCAGCAGCCGGGGACAGAATCAGCCCCAGCATTTT. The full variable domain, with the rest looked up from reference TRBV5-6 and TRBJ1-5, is DAGVTQSPTHLIKTRGQQVTLRCSPKSGHDTVSWYQQALGQGPQFIFQYYEEEERQRGNFPDRFSGHQFPNYSSELNVNALLLGDSALYLCASSRGQNQPQHFGDGTRLSIL.

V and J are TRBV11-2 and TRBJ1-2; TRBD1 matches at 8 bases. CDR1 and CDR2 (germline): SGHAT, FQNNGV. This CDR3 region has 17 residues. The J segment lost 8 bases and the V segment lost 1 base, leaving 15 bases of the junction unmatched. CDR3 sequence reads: CASSLGPATAGGGGYTF. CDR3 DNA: TGTGCCAGCAGCTTAGGGCCAGCCACGGCAGGGGGCGGAGGCTACACCTTC. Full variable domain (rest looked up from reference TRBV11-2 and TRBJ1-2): EAGVAQSPRYKIIEKRQSVAFWCNPISGHATLYWYQQILGQGPKLLIQFQNNGVVDDSQLPKDRFSAERLKGVDSTLKIQPAKLEDSAVYLCASSLGPATAGGGGYTFGSGTRLTVV.

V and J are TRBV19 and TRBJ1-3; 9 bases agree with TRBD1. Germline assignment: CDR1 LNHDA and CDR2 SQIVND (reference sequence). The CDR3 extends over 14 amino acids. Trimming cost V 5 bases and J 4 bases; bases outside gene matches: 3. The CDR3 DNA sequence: TGTGCCAGTAGTCGGACAGGGGTCGGAAACACCATATATTTT. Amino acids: CASSRTGVGNTIYF.

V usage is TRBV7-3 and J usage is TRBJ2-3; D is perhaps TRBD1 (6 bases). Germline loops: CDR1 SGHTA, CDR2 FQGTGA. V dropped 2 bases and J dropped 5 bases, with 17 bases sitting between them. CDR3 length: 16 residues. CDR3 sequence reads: CASSLWGQGIGDTQYF. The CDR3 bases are TGTGCCAGCAGCTTATGGGGGCAGGGGATAGGAGATACGCAGTATTTT. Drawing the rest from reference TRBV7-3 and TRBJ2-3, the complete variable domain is GAGVSQTPSNKVTEKGKYVELRCDPISGHTALYWYRQSLGQGPEFLIYFQGTGAADDSGLPNDRFFAVRPEGSVSTLKIQRTERGDSAVYLCASSLWGQGIGDTQYFGPGTRLTVL.

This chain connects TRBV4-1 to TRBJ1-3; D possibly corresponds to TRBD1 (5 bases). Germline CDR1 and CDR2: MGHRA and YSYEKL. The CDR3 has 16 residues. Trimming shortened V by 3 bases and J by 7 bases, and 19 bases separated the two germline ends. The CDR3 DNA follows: TGCGCCAGCAGCCATGGCGGGGTTGGGGGGTACAACACCATATATTTT. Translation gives CASSHGGVGGYNTIYF.

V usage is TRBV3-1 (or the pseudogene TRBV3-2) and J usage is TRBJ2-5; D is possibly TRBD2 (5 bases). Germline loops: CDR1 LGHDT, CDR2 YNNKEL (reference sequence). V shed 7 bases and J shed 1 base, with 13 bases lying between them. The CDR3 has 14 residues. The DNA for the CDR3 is TGTGCCAGCACGCACGGCGGGTTCCAAGAGACCCAGTACTTC. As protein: CASTHGGFQETQYF.